This TCR beta chain was sequenced during a study of blood T cell repertoires in COVID-19. Across the study: COVID-19 samples, acute and convalescent, were from the United States, Italy and Spain.

Under the authors' procedure: Estimated nucleated cell counts came from reference gene primer amplification. Using immunoSEQ multiplex PCR, the repertoire was profiled, and TCRdb retains in-frame clones only, with some absent. That table is the source of V, J and clone size, and D and trimming were worked out from the DNA. The sample holds roughly 170,000 clones, about 87% seen once. Notes on this clone: The identical CDR3 is also encoded by other nucleotide sequences in the sample.

V shed 0 bases and J shed 0 bases, with 7 bases lying between them. CDR3 length: 15 amino acids. Germline assignment: CDR1 SGDLS and CDR2 YYNGEE. The chain is built from TRBV9 and TRBJ1-3, with a tentative D call TRBD1 (6 bases). Sequencing was done on a sample of peripheral blood. This clonotype was obtained from a man between 60 and 75 years old with acute or convalescent COVID-19. For the CDR3, the DNA is TGTGCCAGCAGCGTAGCAGGGGACTCTGGAAACACCATATATTTT. This encodes CASSVAGDSGNTIYF. The variable domain in full, completed from reference TRBV9 and TRBJ1-3, reads DSGVTQTPKHLITATGQRVTLRCSPRSGDLSVYWYQQSLDQGLQFLIQYYNGEERAKGNILERFSAQQFPDLHSELNLSSLELGDSALYFCASSVAGDSGNTIYFGEGSWLTVV.